This note documents a single T cell receptor beta chain sequence. This entry belongs to a study of control samples from healthy donors and cancer patients. Using immunoSEQ multiplex PCR, the repertoire was profiled, and TCRdb retains in-frame clones only, with some absent. The sample yields some 44,000 clones, 65% to 80% seen once. Germline-derived CDR1 and CDR2 are SQVTM and ANQGSEA. The CDR3 totals 12 residues. J lost 1 base, V lost 5 bases, and 2 bases had no gene match. Sequencing was performed on formalin-fixed, paraffin-embedded tissue. The TCR comes from a male donor with melanoma. This chain links TRBV29-1 with TRBJ2-7; 7 nucleotides match TRBD1. As DNA, the CDR3 is TGCAGCGTTCCGGGACAGTCCTACGAGCAGTACTTC. Protein product: CSVPGQSYEQYF.